This T cell receptor beta chain originates from a study of T cells after yellow fever vaccination. Study in general: Some fractions had low cell numbers, and these were prepared with SMART-Seq v4 Ultra Low Input. Notes on the study in general: The bulk population could contribute abundant contaminating clonotypes to FACS-sorted repertoires.

TCR cDNA was made by 5'RACE template switching, adding a universal primer site and UMIs. TCRdb reprocessed the 5' RACE reads via MiXCR and lists one record per CDR3 protein. The sample carries 200,000 to 300,000 distinct CDR3 sequences, roughly 13% recorded once. This clonotype appeared a few times. Its antigen is not known. This CDR3 has 11 residues. Germline trimming cut 1 base from V and 11 bases from J; bases unmatched to any gene: 0. Germline V gives CDR1 LGHDT, CDR2 YNNKEL (reference sequence). The sample here was CD4+ T cells sorted from PBMCs, taken 45 days after the yellow fever booster vaccination. The chain couples TRBV3-1 to TRBJ2-7, with 9 bases matching TRBD1. The origin of this receptor is a man aged 25 to 45 who received the YFV17D yellow fever vaccine. CDR3 amino acids: CASSQGTGEYF. The DNA for the CDR3 is TGTGCCAGCAGCCAAGGGACAGGGGAGTACTTC.